This T cell receptor (beta chain) is from a study of T cells in Graves' hyperthyroidism and ophthalmopathy (dated by TCRdb to the late 2010s). Background on the whole study: Peripheral blood was collected at initial diagnosis, before any treatment. After sampling, hyperthyroidism patients received methimazole starting at 30 mg daily, and ophthalmopathy patients received high-dose intravenous methylprednisolone. Prospective prediction of ophthalmopathy was tested in an independent validation cohort consisting of 18 to 20 hyperthyroidism patients and some 15 patients who later progressed to ophthalmopathy. The study also compared thyroid tissue and blood T-cell repertoires from several Graves' hyperthyroidism patients. The paper reports TCR Vbeta CDR3 sequencing of approximately 140 peripheral blood samples: some 44 ophthalmopathy, 70 to 85 hyperthyroidism and around 17 progressor patients. For training and testing, the approximately 92 patients in the discovery cohort were randomly divided in a 7:3 ratio. TCR V-J signatures able to tell the groups apart were searched for in a discovery cohort of 95 to 100 patients, of whom more than 40 had Graves' ophthalmopathy and about 55 had stable Graves' hyperthyroidism.

Graves' hyperthyroidism was defined as stable when no progression to ophthalmopathy occurred over 18 months of follow-up. The hyperthyroidism patients were between 18 and 65 years old and newly diagnosed, with a disease duration of less than 2 months. The study excluded patients with uncontrolled infections, other autoimmune diseases, pregnancy or lactation. Diagnoses relied on clinical symptoms, serum thyroxine and TRAb, thyroid ultrasound and orbital computed tomography. Ficoll-Paque density gradient centrifugation was used to isolate PBMCs from around 10 ml of fresh peripheral blood. Total RNA was extracted using Trizol reagent, and RNA quality was assessed on an Agilent 2100 Bioanalyzer. On this clonotype: Its antigen is currently not known. Base qualities are not at hand, and no much larger clone is one base apart.

Broader findings and caveats from the paper: A 13 V-J signature model separated ophthalmopathy from stable hyperthyroidism, with approximately 86% sensitivity and roughly 81% specificity in cross-validation and 80%/75% in testing. Blood samples also contained most of the expanded thyroid clonotypes (frequency above 0.001), which suggests that blood repertoires may reflect thyroid immune responses. In validation, the model predicted progression to ophthalmopathy a median of about 6.8 months before onset, with over 55% sensitivity and nearly 75% specificity. No statistical method was used to fix the sample size in advance, and group allocation was not hidden from the investigators.

A distance of 12 bases separates the germline ends of V and J, which lose 6 bases and 4 bases respectively. Looking up the germline V gene yields CDR1 SNHLY and CDR2 FYNNEI. Taken from cysteine to phenylalanine, the CDR3 has 14 residues. Of the read, only the CDR3 DNA is kept; its 42 bases are in frame from base 1. Amplification of TCR beta CDR3 regions was carried out from RNA transcripts. A first-round RT-PCR of the TCR CDR3 used the HTBI primer set with the Qiagen OneStep RT-PCR kit. The libraries were constructed in a second round of multiplex PCR and then size-selected and purified. The libraries were sequenced on an Illumina HiSeq2000 using paired-end 100 bp reads. In the original analysis: SOAPnuke was used to process the raw data, with reads discarded if the reads contained adapters or uncalled bases, had a mean Phred below 15, or lacked an exact constant-primer or identifier match. COPE v1.2.5 was used to merge high-quality paired reads, and clonotypes were defined as unique nucleotide sequences. MiTCR v1.1 was used to align the clonotypes against IMGT TRBV, TRBD and TRBJ reference segments. Analysis was restricted to V-J combinations with a frequency above 0.0001, which covered 99% to 99.2% of repertoires. A TCS score was defined as the ratio between F50 (clonal expansion) and ExV (chaos), using BLOSUM62-based TCRdist between CDR3 peptides within each V-J. Welch's t-statistics and random forest reduced around 520 V-J features to 13, which were used in a naive Bayes classifier (R e1071). In TCRdb, the public reads were trimmed at Q25 with fastp and aligned with MiXCR, with productive beta chains retained. Here each entry gathers all rows of one CDR3 protein and keeps the most common genes and DNA. For this entry, the V and J calls and clone size follow TCRdb and not the study's own pipeline. The sample table holds about 740,000 distinct CDR3 sequences, of which 11% to 15% were seen once. Jointly, the top ten make up 9.5% to 13% of the sample.

Input material: blood. This clonotype originated in a woman younger than 30 with Graves' hyperthyroidism. Rearrangement joined TRBV2 to TRBJ2-2; the D gene is perhaps TRBD1 or TRBD2, as each covers 6 bases. The DNA sequence reads TGTGCCAGCAGCGGGGGCCGGGGCACCGGGGAGCTGTTTTTT. This codes for CASSGGRGTGELFF. Extended through the reference TRBV2 and TRBJ2-2 proteins, this CDR3 yields the full variable domain: EPEVTQTPSHQVTQMGQEVILRCVPISNHLYFYWYRQILGQKVEFLVSFYNNEISEKSEIFDDQFSVERPDGSNFTLKIRSTKLEDSAMYFCASSGGRGTGELFFGEGSRLTVL.